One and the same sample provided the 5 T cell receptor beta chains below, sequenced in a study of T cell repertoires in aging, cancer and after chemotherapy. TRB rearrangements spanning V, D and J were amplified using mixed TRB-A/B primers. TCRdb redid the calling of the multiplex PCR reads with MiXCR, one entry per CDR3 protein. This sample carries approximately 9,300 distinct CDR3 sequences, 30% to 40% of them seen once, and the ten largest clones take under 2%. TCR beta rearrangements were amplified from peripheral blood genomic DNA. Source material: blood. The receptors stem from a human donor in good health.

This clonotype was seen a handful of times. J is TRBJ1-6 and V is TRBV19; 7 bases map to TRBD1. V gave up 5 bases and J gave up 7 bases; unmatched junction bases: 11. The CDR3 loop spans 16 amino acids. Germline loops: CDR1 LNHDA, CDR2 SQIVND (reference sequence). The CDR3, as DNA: TGTGCCAGTAGTCGACAGGGCCAGCAGGGAAATTCACCCCTCCACTTT. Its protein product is CASSRQGQQGNSPLHF.

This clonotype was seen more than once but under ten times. CDR3 in amino acids: CASSQLTGHTDTQYF. The DNA of the CDR3 is TGTGCCAGCAGCCAACTGACAGGGCATACAGATACGCAGTATTTT. The chain carries TRBV11-2 and TRBJ2-3; 7 bases map to TRBD1. CDR3 length equals 15 residues. The germline V gene has CDR1 SGHAT and CDR2 FQNNGV. V trimming: 5 bases; J trimming: 3 bases; junction bases outside the gene matches: 8.

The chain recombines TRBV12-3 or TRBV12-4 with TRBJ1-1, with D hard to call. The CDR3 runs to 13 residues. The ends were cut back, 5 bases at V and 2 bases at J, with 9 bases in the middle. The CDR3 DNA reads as TGTGCCAGCAGTCCGGTCTTTAACACTGAAGCTTTCTTT. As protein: CASSPVFNTEAFF.

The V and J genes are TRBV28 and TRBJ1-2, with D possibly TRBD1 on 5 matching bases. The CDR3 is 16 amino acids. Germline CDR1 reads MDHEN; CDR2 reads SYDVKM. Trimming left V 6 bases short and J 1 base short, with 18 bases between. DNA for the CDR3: TGTGCCAGCAGCGTCCTCACAGGCCGGGGTAACTATGGCTACACCTTC. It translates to CASSVLTGRGNYGYTF.

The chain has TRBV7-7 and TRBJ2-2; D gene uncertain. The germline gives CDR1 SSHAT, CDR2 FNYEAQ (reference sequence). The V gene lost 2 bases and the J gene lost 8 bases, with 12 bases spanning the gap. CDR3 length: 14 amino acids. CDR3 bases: TGTGCCAGCAGCTTATTTCATATCGCTGGGGAGCTGTTTTTT. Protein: CASSLFHIAGELFF.